This TCR beta chain stems from a study of OX40 agonist ivuxolimab in advanced cancers. Study-level results: The expanded peripheral T cells' antigen specificity was not determined.

There are 10 residues in the CDR3. CDR1 and CDR2 (germline): MNHNS, SASEGT. V lost 9 bases to trimming and J lost 1 base, with 3 bases between them. Blood sampling took place at baseline, cycle 4 day 1, and cycle 7 day 1. Profiling relied on immunoSEQ multiplex PCR, and the TCRdb table lists in-frame clones only, not all of them. The table includes around 26,000 clones, approximately 75% detected once. As concerns this clone: Its antigen remains unknown.

The sample consisted of CD4+ or CD8+ T cells sorted from blood, taken in a trial of the OX40 agonist ivuxolimab. This TCR came from an adult with an advanced solid tumor such as melanoma, head and neck, liver or kidney cancer. V gene TRBV6-1 combines with J gene TRBJ1-1; D gene ambiguous. In DNA, the CDR3 is TGTGCCAGTCGGAACACTGAAGCTTTCTTT. This codes for CASRNTEAFF.